Included here is one T cell receptor (beta chain) sequence, with context. This record belongs to a study of blood T cell repertoires in COVID-19. Profiling relied on immunoSEQ multiplex PCR, and the TCRdb table lists in-frame clones only, not all of them. The top ten hold about 4.5% of the sample, which has roughly 150,000 clones, about nine tenths seen once. Those enrolled, adults aged 18 to 89 years, came from under 25 US areas. Each recovered donor of Cohort 3 presented with two negative PCRs, clearance, or symptom resolution. With 7 bases clipped from V and 3 bases from J, the junction kept 12 bases outside the gene matches. From germline, CDR1 is LNHDA and CDR2 SQIVND (reference sequence). This CDR3 is built from 17 residues.

The V call is TRBV19, the J call TRBJ1-5; 10 positions agree with TRBD1. Material for sequencing was PBMCs or T cells enriched from blood (not recorded which). The sequence came from a man aged 50 or older who had recovered from COVID-19. CDR3 DNA: TGTGCCAGTATGCGCGAAGGGACAGGGGTATACAATCAGCCCCAGCATTTT. It yields the protein CASMREGTGVYNQPQHF.